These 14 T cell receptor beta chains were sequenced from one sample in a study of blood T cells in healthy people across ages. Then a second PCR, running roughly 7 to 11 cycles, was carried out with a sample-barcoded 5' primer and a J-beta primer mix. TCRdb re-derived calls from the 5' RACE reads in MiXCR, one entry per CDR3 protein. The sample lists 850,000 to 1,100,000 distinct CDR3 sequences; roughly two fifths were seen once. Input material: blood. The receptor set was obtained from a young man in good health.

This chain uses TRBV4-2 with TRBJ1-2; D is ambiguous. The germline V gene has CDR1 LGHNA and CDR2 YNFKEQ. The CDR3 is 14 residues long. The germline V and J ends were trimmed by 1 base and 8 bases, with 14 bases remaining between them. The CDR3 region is CASSQASLPWGYTF. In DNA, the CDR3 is TGTGCCAGCAGCCAAGCAAGCCTCCCATGGGGCTACACCTTC.

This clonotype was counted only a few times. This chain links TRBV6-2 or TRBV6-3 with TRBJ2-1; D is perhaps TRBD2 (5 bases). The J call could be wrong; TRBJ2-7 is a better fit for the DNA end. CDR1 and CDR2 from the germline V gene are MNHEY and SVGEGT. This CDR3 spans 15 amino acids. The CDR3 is CASSKSGRAYNEQYF. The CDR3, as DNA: TGTGCCAGCTCTAAAAGCGGTAGAGCCTACAATGAGCAGTACTTC.

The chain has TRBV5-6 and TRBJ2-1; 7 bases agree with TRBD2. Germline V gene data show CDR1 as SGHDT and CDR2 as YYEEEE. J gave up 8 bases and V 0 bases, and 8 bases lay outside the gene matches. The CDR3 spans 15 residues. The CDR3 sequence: CASSLAIRGDDEQFF. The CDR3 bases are TGTGCCAGCAGCTTGGCGATACGGGGGGACGATGAGCAGTTCTTC.

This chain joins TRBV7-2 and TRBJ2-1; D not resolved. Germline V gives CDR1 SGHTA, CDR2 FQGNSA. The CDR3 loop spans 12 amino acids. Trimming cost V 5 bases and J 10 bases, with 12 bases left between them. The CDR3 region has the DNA TGTGCCAGCAGCAGCGTATCCGACGAGCAGTTCTTC. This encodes CASSSVSDEQFF.

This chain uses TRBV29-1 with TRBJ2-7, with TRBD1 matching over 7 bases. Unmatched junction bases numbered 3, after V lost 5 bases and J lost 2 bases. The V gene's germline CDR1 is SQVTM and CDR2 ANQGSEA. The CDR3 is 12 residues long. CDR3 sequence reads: CSVQGVTYEQYF. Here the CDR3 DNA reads TGCAGCGTTCAGGGGGTAACCTACGAGCAGTACTTC.

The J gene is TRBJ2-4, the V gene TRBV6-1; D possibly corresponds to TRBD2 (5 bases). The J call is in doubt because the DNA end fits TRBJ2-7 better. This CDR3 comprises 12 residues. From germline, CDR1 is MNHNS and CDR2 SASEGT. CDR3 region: CASSFAAGEQYF. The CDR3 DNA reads TGTGCCAGCAGTTTCGCGGCGGGCGAGCAGTACTTC.

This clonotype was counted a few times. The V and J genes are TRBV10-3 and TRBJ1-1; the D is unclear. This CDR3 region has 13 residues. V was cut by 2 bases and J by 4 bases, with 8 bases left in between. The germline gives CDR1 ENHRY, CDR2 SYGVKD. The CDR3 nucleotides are TGTGCCATCAGTGAGGGGGAGGGCACTGAAGCTTTCTTT. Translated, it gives CAISEGEGTEAFF.

For the CDR3, the DNA is TGCAGCGTGGGGGGACTTGGGGTCAATGAGCAGTTCTTC. It translates to CSVGGLGVNEQFF. V gene TRBV29-1 combines with J gene TRBJ2-1, with D possibly matching TRBD2 (6 bases). Germline CDR1 SQVTM, CDR2 ANQGSEA. V was cut by 6 bases and J by 6 bases, with 15 bases left in between. The CDR3 totals 13 residues.

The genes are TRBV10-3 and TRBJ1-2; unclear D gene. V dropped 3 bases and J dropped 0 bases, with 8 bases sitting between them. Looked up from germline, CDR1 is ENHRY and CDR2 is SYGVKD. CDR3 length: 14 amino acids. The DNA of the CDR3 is TGTGCCATCAGTGATGGCAGACCTAACTATGGCTACACCTTC. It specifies CAISDGRPNYGYTF.

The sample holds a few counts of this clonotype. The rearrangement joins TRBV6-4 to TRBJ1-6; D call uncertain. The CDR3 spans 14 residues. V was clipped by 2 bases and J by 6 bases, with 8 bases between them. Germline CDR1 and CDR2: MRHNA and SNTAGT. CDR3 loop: CASSDRAGNSPLHF. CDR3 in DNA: TGTGCCAGCAGTGACAGGGCCGGTAATTCACCCCTCCACTTT.

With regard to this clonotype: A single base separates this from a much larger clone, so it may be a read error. The CDR3 loop is CASSSTGSNSPFHF. In DNA form, the CDR3 reads TGTGCCAGCAGCTCGACTGGGTCCAATTCACCCTTCCACTTT. V gene TRBV12-3 or TRBV12-4 combines with J gene TRBJ1-6, with no clear D. CDR3 length equals 14 residues.

The CDR3 DNA is TGTGCCAGCGTTGGGACAAGGGACACTGAAGCTTTCTTT. This codes for CASVGTRDTEAFF. V and J are TRBV2 and TRBJ1-1, with D perhaps TRBD1 (6 bases). Germline assignment: CDR1 SNHLY and CDR2 FYNNEI. The CDR3 length is 13 residues. Trimming removed 8 bases from V and 3 bases from J, with 13 bases in between. The full variable domain, rest sourced from reference TRBV2 and TRBJ1-1, is EPEVTQTPSHQVTQMGQEVILRCVPISNHLYFYWYRQILGQKVEFLVSFYNNEISEKSEIFDDQFSVERPDGSNFTLKIRSTKLEDSAMYFCASVGTRDTEAFFGQGTRLTVV.

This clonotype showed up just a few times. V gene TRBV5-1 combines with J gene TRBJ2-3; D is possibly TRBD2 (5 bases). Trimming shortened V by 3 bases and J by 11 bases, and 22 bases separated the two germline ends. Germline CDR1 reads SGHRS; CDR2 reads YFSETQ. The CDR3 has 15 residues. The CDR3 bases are TGCGCCAGCAGCTCTTCTCGCTCGAGGGTTGAAGAGCAGTATTTT. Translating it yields CASSSSRSRVEEQYF.

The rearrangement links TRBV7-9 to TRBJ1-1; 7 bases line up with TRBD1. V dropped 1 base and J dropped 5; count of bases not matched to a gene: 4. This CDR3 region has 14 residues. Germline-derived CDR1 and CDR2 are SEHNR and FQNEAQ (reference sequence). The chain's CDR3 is CASSLEGATTEAFF. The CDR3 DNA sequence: TGTGCCAGCAGCTTAGAGGGGGCGACGACTGAAGCTTTCTTT.